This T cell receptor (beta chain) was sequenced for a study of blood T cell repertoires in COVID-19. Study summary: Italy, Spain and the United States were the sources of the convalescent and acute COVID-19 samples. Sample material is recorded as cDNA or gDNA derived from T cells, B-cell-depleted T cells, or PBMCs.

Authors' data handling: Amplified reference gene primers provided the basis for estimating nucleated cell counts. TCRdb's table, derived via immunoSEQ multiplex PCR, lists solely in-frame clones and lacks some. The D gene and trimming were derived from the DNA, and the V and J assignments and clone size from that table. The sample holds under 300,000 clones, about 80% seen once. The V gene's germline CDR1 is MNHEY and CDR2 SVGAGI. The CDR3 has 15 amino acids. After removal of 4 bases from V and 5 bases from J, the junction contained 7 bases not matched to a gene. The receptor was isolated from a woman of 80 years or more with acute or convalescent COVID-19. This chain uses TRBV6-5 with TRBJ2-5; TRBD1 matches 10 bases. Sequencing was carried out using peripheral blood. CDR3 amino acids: CASSSGTGVVETQYF. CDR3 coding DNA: TGTGCCAGCAGTTCCGGGACAGGGGTGGTGGAGACCCAGTACTTC.